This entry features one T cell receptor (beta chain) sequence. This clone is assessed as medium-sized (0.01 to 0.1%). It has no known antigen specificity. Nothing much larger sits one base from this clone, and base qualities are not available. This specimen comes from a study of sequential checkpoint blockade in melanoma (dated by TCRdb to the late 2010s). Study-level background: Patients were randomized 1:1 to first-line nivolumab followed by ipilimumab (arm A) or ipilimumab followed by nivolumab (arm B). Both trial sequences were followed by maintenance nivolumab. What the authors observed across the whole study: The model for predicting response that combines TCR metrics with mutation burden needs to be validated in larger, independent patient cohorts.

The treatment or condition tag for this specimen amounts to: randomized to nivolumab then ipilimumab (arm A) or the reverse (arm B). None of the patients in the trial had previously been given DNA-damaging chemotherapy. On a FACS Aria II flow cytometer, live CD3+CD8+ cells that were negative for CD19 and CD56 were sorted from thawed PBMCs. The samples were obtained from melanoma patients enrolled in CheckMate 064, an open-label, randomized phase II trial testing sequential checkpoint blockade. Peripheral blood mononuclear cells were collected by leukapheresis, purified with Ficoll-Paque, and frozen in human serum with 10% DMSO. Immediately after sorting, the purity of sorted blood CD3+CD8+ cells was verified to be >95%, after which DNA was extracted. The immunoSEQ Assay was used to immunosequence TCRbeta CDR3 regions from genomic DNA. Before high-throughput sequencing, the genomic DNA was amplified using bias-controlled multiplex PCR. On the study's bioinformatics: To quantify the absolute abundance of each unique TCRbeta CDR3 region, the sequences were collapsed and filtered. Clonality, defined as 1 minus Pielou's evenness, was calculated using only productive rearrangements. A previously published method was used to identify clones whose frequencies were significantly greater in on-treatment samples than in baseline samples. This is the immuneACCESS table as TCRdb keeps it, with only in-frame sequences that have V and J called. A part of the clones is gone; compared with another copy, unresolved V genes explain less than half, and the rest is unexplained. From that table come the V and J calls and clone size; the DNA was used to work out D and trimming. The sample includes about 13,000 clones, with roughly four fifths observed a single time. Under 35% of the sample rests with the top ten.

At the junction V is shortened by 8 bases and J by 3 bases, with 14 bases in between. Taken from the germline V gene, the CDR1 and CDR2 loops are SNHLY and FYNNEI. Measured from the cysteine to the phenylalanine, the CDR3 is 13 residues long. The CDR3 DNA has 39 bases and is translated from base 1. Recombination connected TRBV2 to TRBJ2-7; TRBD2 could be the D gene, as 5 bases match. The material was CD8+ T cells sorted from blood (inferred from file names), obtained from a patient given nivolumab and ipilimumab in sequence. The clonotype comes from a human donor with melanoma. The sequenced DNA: TGTGCCAGCTGCGAGGGTGGAGTCTACGAGCAGTACTTC. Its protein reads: CASCEGGVYEQYF.